This T cell receptor beta chain derives from a study of T cells in Graves' hyperthyroidism and ophthalmopathy. This clonotype appeared a few times. Germline CDR1 is WSHSY and CDR2 is SAAADI. CDR3 length: 16 residues. The V end was cut by 0 bases, the J end by 5 bases, with 17 bases between. What was amplified from RNA transcripts were TCR beta CDR3 regions. In the first-round RT-PCR of the TCR CDR3, the HTBI primer set was used. TCRdb reanalysed the multiplex PCR reads using MiXCR and keeps one entry per CDR3 protein. The profile shows roughly 500,000 distinct CDR3 sequences, roughly 15% of them singletons.

This TCR came from a woman aged 30 to 39 with Graves' ophthalmopathy. The V gene is TRBV10-2, the J gene TRBJ2-7; D tentatively reads TRBD1 or TRBD2 (6 bases each). Material: blood. CDR3 bases: TGCGCCAGCAGTGAGTCGACTCTTGGGGGGCCCAACGAGCAGTACTTC. Protein sequence: CASSESTLGGPNEQYF.